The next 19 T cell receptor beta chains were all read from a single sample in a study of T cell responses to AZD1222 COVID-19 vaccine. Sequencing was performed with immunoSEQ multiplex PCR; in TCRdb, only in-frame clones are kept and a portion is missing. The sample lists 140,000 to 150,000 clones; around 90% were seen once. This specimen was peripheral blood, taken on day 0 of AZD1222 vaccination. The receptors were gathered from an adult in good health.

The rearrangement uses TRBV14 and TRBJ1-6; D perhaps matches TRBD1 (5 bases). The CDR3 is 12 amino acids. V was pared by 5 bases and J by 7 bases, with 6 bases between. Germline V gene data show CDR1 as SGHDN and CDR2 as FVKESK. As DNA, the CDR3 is TGTGCCAGCAGCGGGGGGAATTCACCCCTCCACTTT. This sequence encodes CASSGGNSPLHF.

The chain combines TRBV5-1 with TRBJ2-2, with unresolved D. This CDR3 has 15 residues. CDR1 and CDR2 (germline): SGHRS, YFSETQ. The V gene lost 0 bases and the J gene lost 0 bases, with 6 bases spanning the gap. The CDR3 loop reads CASSLAQPNTGELFF. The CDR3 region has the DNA TGCGCCAGCAGCTTGGCTCAGCCGAACACCGGGGAGCTGTTTTTT.

In nucleotides, the CDR3 is TGTGCCATCAGTGGGGGAGGCGGCAATCAGCCCCAGCATTTT. This gives the protein CAISGGGGNQPQHF. The chain recombines TRBV10-3 with TRBJ1-5, with D uncertain. The V and J ends lost 4 bases and 2 bases respectively, with 9 bases between them. This CDR3 has 14 residues. CDR1 ENHRY and CDR2 SYGVKD come from the germline V gene.

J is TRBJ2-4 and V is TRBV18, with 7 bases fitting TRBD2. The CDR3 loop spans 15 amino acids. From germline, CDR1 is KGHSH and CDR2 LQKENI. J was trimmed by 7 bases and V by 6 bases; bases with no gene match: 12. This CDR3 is CASSPLRGVENIQYF. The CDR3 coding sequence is TGTGCCAGCTCGCCTTTACGGGGGGTCGAGAACATTCAGTACTTC.

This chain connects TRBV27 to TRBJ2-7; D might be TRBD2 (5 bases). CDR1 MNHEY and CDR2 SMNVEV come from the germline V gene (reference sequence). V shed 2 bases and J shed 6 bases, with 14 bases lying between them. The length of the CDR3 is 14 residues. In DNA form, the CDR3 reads TGTGCCAGCAGTTTAACCCGGGTCGGAGGCGAGCAGTACTTC. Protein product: CASSLTRVGGEQYF.

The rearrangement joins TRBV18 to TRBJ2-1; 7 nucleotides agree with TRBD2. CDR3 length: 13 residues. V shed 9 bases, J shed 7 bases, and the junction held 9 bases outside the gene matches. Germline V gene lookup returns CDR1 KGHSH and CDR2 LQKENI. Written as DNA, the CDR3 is TGTGCCAGTAACGGGAGGAGAGGGAATGAGCAGTTCTTC. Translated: CASNGRRGNEQFF.

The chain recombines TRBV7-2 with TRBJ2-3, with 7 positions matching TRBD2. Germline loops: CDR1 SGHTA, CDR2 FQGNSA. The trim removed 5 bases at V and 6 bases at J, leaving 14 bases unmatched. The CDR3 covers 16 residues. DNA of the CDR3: TGTGCCAGCAGCGATCGCCGACTAGCCGCCGGGGATACGCAGTATTTT. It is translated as CASSDRRLAAGDTQYF.

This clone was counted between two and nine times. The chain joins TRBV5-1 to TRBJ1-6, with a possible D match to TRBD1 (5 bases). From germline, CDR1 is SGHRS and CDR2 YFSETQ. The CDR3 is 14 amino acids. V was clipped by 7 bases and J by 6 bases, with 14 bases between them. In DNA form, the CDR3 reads TGCGCCAGCTTCGGGACCGGCCCTAATTCACCCCTCCACTTT. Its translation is CASFGTGPNSPLHF.

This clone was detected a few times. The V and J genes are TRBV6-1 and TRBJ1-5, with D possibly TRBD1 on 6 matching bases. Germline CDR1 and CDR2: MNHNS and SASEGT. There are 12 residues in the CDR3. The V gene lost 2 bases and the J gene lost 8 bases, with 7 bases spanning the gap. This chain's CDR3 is CASSEHREPQHF. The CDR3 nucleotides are TGTGCCAGCAGTGAACACAGGGAGCCCCAGCATTTT.

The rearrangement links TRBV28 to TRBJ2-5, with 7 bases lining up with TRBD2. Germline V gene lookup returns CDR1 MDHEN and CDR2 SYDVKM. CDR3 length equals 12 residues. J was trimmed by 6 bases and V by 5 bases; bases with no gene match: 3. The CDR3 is CASSQGGKTQYF. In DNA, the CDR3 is TGTGCCAGCAGTCAGGGAGGGAAGACCCAGTACTTC.

As DNA, the CDR3 is TGTGCCAGCAGTTACCGGGGCCGCGGAGAGACCCAGTACTTC. Residues: CASSYRGRGETQYF. The chain is built from TRBV6-5 and TRBJ2-5; tentatively, D is TRBD1 or TRBD2 (5 bases each). This CDR3 region has 14 residues. V lost 2 bases and J lost 4, with 11 bases in between. The germline V gene has CDR1 MNHEY and CDR2 SVGAGI.

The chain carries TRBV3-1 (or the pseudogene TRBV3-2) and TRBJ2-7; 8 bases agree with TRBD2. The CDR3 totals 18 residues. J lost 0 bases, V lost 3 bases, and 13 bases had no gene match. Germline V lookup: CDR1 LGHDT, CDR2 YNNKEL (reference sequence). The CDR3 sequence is CASSHAACLAGFSYEQYF. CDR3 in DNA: TGTGCCAGCAGCCACGCCGCCTGTTTAGCGGGATTCTCCTACGAGCAGTACTTC.

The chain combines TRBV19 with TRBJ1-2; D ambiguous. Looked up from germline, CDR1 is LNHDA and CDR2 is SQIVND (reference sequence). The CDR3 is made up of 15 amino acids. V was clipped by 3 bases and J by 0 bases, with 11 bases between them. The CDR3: CASSILTGANYGYTF. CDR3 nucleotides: TGTGCCAGTAGTATCCTGACGGGAGCTAACTATGGCTACACCTTC.

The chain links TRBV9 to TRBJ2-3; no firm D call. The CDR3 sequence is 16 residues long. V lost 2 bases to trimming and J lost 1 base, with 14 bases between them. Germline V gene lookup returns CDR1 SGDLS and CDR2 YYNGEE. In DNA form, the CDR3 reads TGTGCCAGCAGCGTCCCCACCCCAAGGGGCACAGATACGCAGTATTTT. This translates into CASSVPTPRGTDTQYF.

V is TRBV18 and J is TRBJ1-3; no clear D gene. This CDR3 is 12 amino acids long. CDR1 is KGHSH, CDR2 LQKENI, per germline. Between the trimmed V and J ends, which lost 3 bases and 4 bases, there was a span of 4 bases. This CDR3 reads CASSPVGNTIYF. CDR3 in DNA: TGTGCCAGCTCACCGGTGGGAAACACCATATATTTT.

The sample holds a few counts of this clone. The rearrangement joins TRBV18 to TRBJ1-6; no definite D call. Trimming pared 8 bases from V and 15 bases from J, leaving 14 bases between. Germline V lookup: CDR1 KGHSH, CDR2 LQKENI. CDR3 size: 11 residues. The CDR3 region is CASPWERHLHF. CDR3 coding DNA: TGTGCCAGCCCCTGGGAGCGCCACCTCCACTTT.

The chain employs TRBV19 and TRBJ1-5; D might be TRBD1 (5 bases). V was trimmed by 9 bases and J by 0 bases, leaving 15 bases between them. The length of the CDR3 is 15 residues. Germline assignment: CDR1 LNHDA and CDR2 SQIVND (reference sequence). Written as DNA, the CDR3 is TGTGCCAGCCGACGGGACCAGGGTAGCAATCAGCCCCAGCATTTT. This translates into CASRRDQGSNQPQHF. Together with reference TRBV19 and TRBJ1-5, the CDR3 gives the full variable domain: DGGITQSPKYLFRKEGQNVTLSCEQNLNHDAMYWYRQDPGQGLRLIYYSQIVNDFQKGDIAEGYSVSREKKESFPLTVTSAQKNPTAFYLCASRRDQGSNQPQHFGDGTRLSIL.

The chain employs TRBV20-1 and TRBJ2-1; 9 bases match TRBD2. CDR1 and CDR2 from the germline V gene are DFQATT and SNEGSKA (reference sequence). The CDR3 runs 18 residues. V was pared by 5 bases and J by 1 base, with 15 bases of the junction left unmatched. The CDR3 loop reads CSAGARTSDLASYNEQFF. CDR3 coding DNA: TGCAGTGCTGGTGCCAGGACTAGCGACTTAGCGTCCTACAATGAGCAGTTCTTC.

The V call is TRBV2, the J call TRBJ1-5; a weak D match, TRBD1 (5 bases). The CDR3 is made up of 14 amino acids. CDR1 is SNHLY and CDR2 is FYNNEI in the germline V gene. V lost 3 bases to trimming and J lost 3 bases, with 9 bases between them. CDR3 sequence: CASSDSGYNQPQHF. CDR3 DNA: TGTGCCAGCAGTGATTCAGGGTACAATCAGCCCCAGCATTTT.